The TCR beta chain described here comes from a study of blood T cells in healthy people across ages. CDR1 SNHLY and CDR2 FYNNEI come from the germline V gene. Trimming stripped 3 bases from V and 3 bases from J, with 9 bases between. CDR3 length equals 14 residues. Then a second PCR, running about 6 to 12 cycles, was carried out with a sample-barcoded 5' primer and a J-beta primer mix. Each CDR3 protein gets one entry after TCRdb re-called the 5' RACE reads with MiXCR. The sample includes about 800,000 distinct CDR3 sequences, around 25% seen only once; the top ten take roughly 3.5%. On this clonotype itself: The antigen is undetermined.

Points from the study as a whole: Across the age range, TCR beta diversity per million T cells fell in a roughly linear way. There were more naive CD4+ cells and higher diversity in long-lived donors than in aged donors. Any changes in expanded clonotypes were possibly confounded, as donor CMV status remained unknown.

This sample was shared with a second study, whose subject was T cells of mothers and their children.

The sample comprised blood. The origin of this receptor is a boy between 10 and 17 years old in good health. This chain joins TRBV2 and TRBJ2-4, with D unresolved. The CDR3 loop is CASSDPEDKNIQYF. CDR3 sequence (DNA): TGTGCCAGCAGTGATCCAGAGGACAAAAACATTCAGTACTTC.